This TCR beta chain stems from a study of blood T cell repertoires in COVID-19. Trimming removed 3 bases at V and 14 bases at J, with 17 bases between. Germline V gene sequence: CDR1 MNHNS, CDR2 SASEGT. The CDR3 is 13 residues long. Clones were read by immunoSEQ multiplex PCR, and TCRdb kept only the in-frame ones, dropping some. The data show about 120,000 clones, around 80% seen once. The sequence came from a man between 60 and 75 years old with active or convalescent COVID-19. The genes are TRBV6-1 and TRBJ2-1; D is possibly TRBD1 (5 bases). Sequences were obtained from peripheral blood. The CDR3 nucleotides read TGTGCCAGCAGTGAGGATCTGGCAGGGTGGGAGTTCTTC. Its protein is CASSEDLAGWEFF.